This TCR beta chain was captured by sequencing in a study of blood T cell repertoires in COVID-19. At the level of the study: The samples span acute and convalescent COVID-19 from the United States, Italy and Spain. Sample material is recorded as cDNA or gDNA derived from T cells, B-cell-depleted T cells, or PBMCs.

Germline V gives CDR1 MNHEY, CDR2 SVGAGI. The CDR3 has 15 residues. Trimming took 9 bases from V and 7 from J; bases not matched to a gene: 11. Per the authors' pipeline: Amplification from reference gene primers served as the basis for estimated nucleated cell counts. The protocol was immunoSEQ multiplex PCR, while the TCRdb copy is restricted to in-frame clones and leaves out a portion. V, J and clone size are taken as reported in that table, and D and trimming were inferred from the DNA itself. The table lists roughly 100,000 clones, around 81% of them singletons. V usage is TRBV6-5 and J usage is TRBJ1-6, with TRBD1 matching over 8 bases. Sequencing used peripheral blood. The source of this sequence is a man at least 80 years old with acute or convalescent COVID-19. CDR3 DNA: TGTGCCAGTTACAGGGGGAAATCATGGAATTCACCCCTCCACTTT. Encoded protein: CASYRGKSWNSPLHF.